A selection of T cell receptor beta chains follows, all from one sample in a study of T-cell reconstitution after alpha-beta-depleted transplantation in children. TCRdb redid the calling of the PCR reads with MiXCR, one entry per CDR3 protein. The data show about 70,000 distinct CDR3 sequences, about a tenth seen once. The sample consisted of PBMCs, taken before TCRalphabeta/CD19-depleted stem cell transplant. These receptors all come from a boy aged 5 to 17 with acute myeloid leukemia, due to receive a stem cell transplant. The conserved cysteine and the conserved F or W are not part of the CDR3 here. Clone size, where shown, is once, few, many, or a class for clones that have expanded.

size: many
J: TRBJ2-6
V: TRBV12-3/TRBV12-4
CDR3: ASSLTPSGANVLT

size: many
J: TRBJ2-3
V: TRBV2
CDR3: ASQKRRGQGDTQY

size: -
J: TRBJ1-5
V: TRBV12-3/TRBV12-4
CDR3: ALSLAALTQGLYQPQH

size: many
J: TRBJ1-2
V: TRBV29-1
CDR3: SVEDRNYGYT

size: many
J: TRBJ1-5
V: TRBV20-1
CDR3: SARAGKSQPQH

size: many
J: TRBJ2-7
V: TRBV9
CDR3: ASSVEASVFYEQY

size: -
J: TRBJ2-1
V: TRBV2
CDR3: ASSGARGNEQF

size: many
J: TRBJ1-2
V: TRBV9
CDR3: ASSVEGYPTGGRWYGYT

size: many
J: TRBJ2-5
V: TRBV20-1
CDR3: SASGQGRETQY

size: -
J: TRBJ2-7
V: TRBV4-1
CDR3: ASSHAGFDEQY

size: many
J: TRBJ1-1
V: TRBV20-1
CDR3: SARRSEVEAF

size: many
J: TRBJ1-5
V: TRBV6-2/TRBV6-3
CDR3: ASSYGPGQGIQPQH

size: many
J: TRBJ2-2
V: TRBV7-3
CDR3: ASSLWGNPGELF

size: many
J: TRBJ2-7
V: TRBV7-8
CDR3: ASSGPGQGVHEQY

size: few
J: TRBJ2-5
V: TRBV7-9
CDR3: ASSFPSGVETQY

size: many
J: TRBJ2-7
V: TRBV10-3
CDR3: AISTTGTSGIEQY

size: many
J: TRBJ2-7
V: TRBV19
CDR3: ASSIYARVDEQY

size: many
J: TRBJ2-7
V: TRBV6-5
CDR3: ASSWGPSSYEQY

size: many
J: TRBJ1-5
V: TRBV12-3/TRBV12-4
CDR3: ASSPTTGTGSNQPQH

size: many
J: TRBJ2-2
V: TRBV15
CDR3: ATRQGVVGTGELF

size: -
J: TRBJ1-1
V: TRBV6-5
CDR3: ASWGLEAF

size: many
J: TRBJ1-2
V: TRBV5-1
CDR3: ASSLTGANYGYT